The rows below give T cell receptor beta chains drawn from one sample of a study of technical replicates of blood from several donors. TCRdb keeps only in-frame clones here, not all; method: immunoSEQ multiplex PCR. The repertoire holds about 81,000 clones, 96% seen once, with around 0.2% in the top ten. Sample: T cells isolated from PBMCs. These receptors were collected from a human donor in good health. Each CDR3 is given with its conserved first and last residue. The D gene is left open where the match is weak. Size values are once, few and many counts, or a class for expanded clones, and some rows have none.

V gene	D gene	clone size	CDR3 length	J gene	CDR3 DNA	CDR3 protein
TRBV7-2	.	.	12	TRBJ1-2	TGTGCCAGCAGCCTGGACTGGTCTGGCTACACCTTC	CASSLDWSGYTF
TRBV11-2	TRBD1	.	16	TRBJ1-1	TGTGCCAGCAGCTTAGTTAGGGGGCCGCTGAACACTGAAGCTTTCTTT	CASSLVRGPLNTEAFF
TRBV2	.	.	14	TRBJ2-1	TGTGCCAGCGACGATCGGCAGGGGAGCAATGAGCAGTTCTTC	CASDDRQGSNEQFF
TRBV5-1	TRBD1	.	16	TRBJ2-7	TGCGCCAGCGGAGACTCAGGGGGCTCAGGCAGCTACGAGCAGTACTTC	CASGDSGGSGSYEQYF
TRBV4-2	TRBD1	.	14	TRBJ1-4	TGTGCCAGCAGCATCCGGGACAGGGAGGAAAAACTGTTTTTT	CASSIRDREEKLFF
TRBV5-8	.	.	18	TRBJ2-6	TGTGCCAGCACCCTAGGGGAGCGGGTCGACTCTGGGGCCAACGTCCTGACTTTC	CASTLGERVDSGANVLTF
TRBV10-2	TRBD2	.	15	TRBJ2-7	TGCGCCAGCAGTGATCAGCTAGCGGGTTCGAACGAGCAGTACTTC	CASSDQLAGSNEQYF
TRBV4-1	TRBD2	.	18	TRBJ2-2	TGCGCCAGCAGCCAAGGGGAAATAGCGGGGGTAAACACCGGGGAGCTGTTTTTT	CASSQGEIAGVNTGELFF
TRBV4-1	TRBD1	.	15	TRBJ2-5	TGCGCCAGCAGTTCTCCGGACAGGCTCCAAGAGACCCAGTACTTC	CASSSPDRLQETQYF
TRBV30	.	.	13	TRBJ1-2	TGTGCCTGGGCCCGCGGTGGGACACATGGCTACACCTTC	CAWARGGTHGYTF
TRBV29-1	TRBD1	.	15	TRBJ1-2	TGCAGCGTCGAGACTGGGGCAGGGGGCAATTATGGCTACACCTTC	CSVETGAGGNYGYTF
TRBV15	TRBD2	.	16	TRBJ2-1	TGTGCCACCAGCAGAGGGGGACTAGCGGATAACAATGAGCAGTTCTTC	CATSRGGLADNNEQFF
TRBV5-4	TRBD2	.	13	TRBJ2-5	TGTGCCAGCAGCTCAGGACTAGTTGAGACCCAGTACTTC	CASSSGLVETQYF
TRBV13	.	once	17	TRBJ2-3	TGTGCCAGCAGCCCCCTCGACGAGCGGGCCTTCACAGATACGCAGTATTTT	CASSPLDERAFTDTQYF
TRBV19	TRBD2	.	15	TRBJ2-7	TGTGCCAGTAGTCCTGCGGGAGGCCCAACCTACGAGCAGTACTTC	CASSPAGGPTYEQYF
TRBV29-1	TRBD1	.	12	TRBJ1-5	TGCAGCGTTGGGGACAGCGATCAGCCCCAGCATTTT	CSVGDSDQPQHF
TRBV7-9	.	.	14	TRBJ1-1	TGTGCCAGCAGCCTCCGGGAGCTTAACACTGAAGCTTTCTTT	CASSLRELNTEAFF
TRBV9	.	.	15	TRBJ1-2	TGTGCCAGCAGCGTAGGGGAACAGGGTCCCTATGGCTACACCTTC	CASSVGEQGPYGYTF
TRBV27	TRBD2	.	16	TRBJ2-1	TGTGCCAGCAGTTTAAGGTGGACTAGCGTTCGGAATGAGCAGTTCTTC	CASSLRWTSVRNEQFF
TRBV2	TRBD1	.	13	TRBJ2-7	TGTGCCAGCTTGGCAGGGGGCTCCTACGAGCAGTACTTC	CASLAGGSYEQYF
TRBV5-1	TRBD1	.	15	TRBJ1-2	TGCGCCAGCAGCTTTGCCGGGACAGGGCACTATGGCTACACCTTC	CASSFAGTGHYGYTF
TRBV6-6	.	.	11	TRBJ2-3	TGTGCCAGCTATTCCACAGATACGCAGTATTTT	CASYSTDTQYF
TRBV7-9	.	.	12	TRBJ2-5	TGTGCCAGCAGCAGGAGACAGGAGACCCAGTACTTC	CASSRRQETQYF
TRBV28	.	once	17	TRBJ2-1	TGTGCCACCACGACAGGGGGTAGGACTAGCAGAAACAATGAGCAGTTCTTC	CATTTGGRTSRNNEQFF
TRBV27	.	once	15	TRBJ1-1	TGTGCCAGCAGTTTACTCCCCGTGGCAAACACTGAAGCTTTCTTT	CASSLLPVANTEAFF
TRBV6-1	.	.	14	TRBJ2-2	TGTGCCAGCAGTGACAGGGGCGACACCGGGGAGCTGTTTTTT	CASSDRGDTGELFF
TRBV14	TRBD1	.	15	TRBJ2-3	TGTGCCAGCAGCCAGACGACAGGGGGCTTCGATACGCAGTATTTT	CASSQTTGGFDTQYF
TRBV7-2	.	once	15	TRBJ2-7	TGTGCCAGCAGCCCAAGGGGCTCAAGGTCCTACGAGCAGTACTTC	CASSPRGSRSYEQYF
TRBV11-3	TRBD1	once	14	TRBJ1-4	TGTGCCAGCAGCCGTGGGACAGGTTATGAAAAACTGTTTTTT	CASSRGTGYEKLFF
TRBV19	.	.	15	TRBJ1-5	TGTGCCAGTAGTAGGACAGACACTTCGCGTCAGCCCCAGCATTTT	CASSRTDTSRQPQHF
TRBV19	.	.	15	TRBJ1-2	TGTGCCAGTAGTATAGCCCTCCCGGGATTGGATGGCTACACCTTC	CASSIALPGLDGYTF
TRBV6-6	.	.	15	TRBJ2-7	TGTGCCACTAGAGAAGGAGGATTGGCGGAATACGAGCAGTACTTC	CATREGGLAEYEQYF
TRBV5-1	TRBD2	.	16	TRBJ2-1	TGCGCCAGCAGCTTGGAAGCGGGGAACTCCTACAATGAGCAGTTCTTC	CASSLEAGNSYNEQFF
TRBV30	.	.	13	TRBJ2-3	TGTGCCTGGAGTTATCTAGCTCCAGATACGCAGTATTTT	CAWSYLAPDTQYF
TRBV2	.	.	11	TRBJ2-5	TGTGCCAGCAGTGCCAGGGAGACCCAGTACTTC	CASSARETQYF
TRBV6-1	.	.	15	TRBJ2-2	TGTGCCAGCTACTTTCGAGTAGCGAACACCGGGGAGCTGTTTTTT	CASYFRVANTGELFF
TRBV28	.	.	18	TRBJ1-5	TGTGCCAGCACAAACCCCCGGGAGACAGTCCATCCCAATCAGCCCCAGCATTTT	CASTNPRETVHPNQPQHF
TRBV6-1	TRBD1	.	14	TRBJ1-2	TGTGCCAGCACTTGGGACAGGTTTACCTATGGCTACACCTTC	CASTWDRFTYGYTF
TRBV28	TRBD1	.	16	TRBJ1-5	TGTGCCAGCAGAACAACCGGGACAGGGCTAGGACAGCCCCAGCATTTT	CASRTTGTGLGQPQHF
TRBV5-1	TRBD2	.	19	TRBJ2-3	TGCGCCAGCAGCCCCGGACTAGCGGGGGGGCCAGGTCGGACAGATACGCAGTATTTT	CASSPGLAGGPGRTDTQYF
TRBV7-9	.	.	17	TRBJ1-5	TGTGCCAGCAGCACCCGGGGCACAGGGTTGAACGATCAGCCCCAGCATTTT	CASSTRGTGLNDQPQHF
TRBV7-2	TRBD1	.	14	TRBJ2-5	TGTGCCAGCAGCTTAGTACAGGGGTCAGAGACCCAGTACTTC	CASSLVQGSETQYF
TRBV11-2	.	.	19	TRBJ2-4	TGTGCCAGCAGCTTAGGAGGGAGCGGTGCCGTTCTAGCCAAAAACATTCAGTACTTC	CASSLGGSGAVLAKNIQYF
TRBV20-1	TRBD2	.	11	TRBJ2-7	TGCAGTGCAGGGACTAGCTACGAGCAGTACTTC	CSAGTSYEQYF
TRBV5-1	TRBD2	.	16	TRBJ2-1	TGCGCCAGCAGCTTGGGAGGGGCGGGGGGACTCAATGAGCAGTTCTTC	CASSLGGAGGLNEQFF
TRBV30	TRBD1	.	13	TRBJ2-1	TGTGCCTCGGGACAGAGCTCCTACAATGAGCAGTTCTTC	CASGQSSYNEQFF
TRBV11-1	TRBD2	.	17	TRBJ2-7	TGTGCCAGCACCCCGTCCCCTTTAGCGGGGGTGCCCGACGAGCAGTACTTC	CASTPSPLAGVPDEQYF
TRBV9	TRBD1	.	15	TRBJ1-6	TGTGCCAGCAGCGGAGGGACAGGGAGGAATTCACCCCTCCACTTT	CASSGGTGRNSPLHF
TRBV27	.	once	14	TRBJ2-1	TGTGCCAGCAGCCTGAGTCCAGCGTACAATGAGCAGTTCTTC	CASSLSPAYNEQFF
TRBV25-1	TRBD1	.	15	TRBJ2-5	TGTGCCAGCAGCTCTCGACAGGGGGCGAGGGAGACCCAGTACTTC	CASSSRQGARETQYF
TRBV7-2	.	.	11	TRBJ1-2	TGTGCCAGCAGCCCCCAGTATGGCTACACCTTC	CASSPQYGYTF